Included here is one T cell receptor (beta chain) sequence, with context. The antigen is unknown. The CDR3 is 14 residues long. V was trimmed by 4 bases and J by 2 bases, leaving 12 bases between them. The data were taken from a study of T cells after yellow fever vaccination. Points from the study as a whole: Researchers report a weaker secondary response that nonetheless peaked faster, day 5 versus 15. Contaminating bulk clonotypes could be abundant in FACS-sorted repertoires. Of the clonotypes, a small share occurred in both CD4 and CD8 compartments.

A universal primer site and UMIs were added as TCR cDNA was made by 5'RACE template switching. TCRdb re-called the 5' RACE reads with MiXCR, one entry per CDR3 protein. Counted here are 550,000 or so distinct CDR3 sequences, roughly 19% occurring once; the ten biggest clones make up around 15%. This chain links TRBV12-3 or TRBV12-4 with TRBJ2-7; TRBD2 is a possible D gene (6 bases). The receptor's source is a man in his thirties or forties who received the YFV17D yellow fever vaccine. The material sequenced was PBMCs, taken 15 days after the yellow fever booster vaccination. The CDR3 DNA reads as TGTGCCAGCAGTTCGATGGGCGGGACCTACGAGCAGTACTTC. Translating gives CASSSMGGTYEQYF.